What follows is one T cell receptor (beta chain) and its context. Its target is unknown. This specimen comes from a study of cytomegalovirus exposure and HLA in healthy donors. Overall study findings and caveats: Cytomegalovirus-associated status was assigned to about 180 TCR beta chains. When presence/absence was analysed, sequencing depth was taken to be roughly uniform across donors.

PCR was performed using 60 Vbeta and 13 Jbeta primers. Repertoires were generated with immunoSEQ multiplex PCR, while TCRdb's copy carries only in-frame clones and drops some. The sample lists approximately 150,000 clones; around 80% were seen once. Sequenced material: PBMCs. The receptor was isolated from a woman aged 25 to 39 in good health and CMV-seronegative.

The CDR3 loop reads CASSLGTGDRYEKLFF. The CDR3 DNA is TGTGCCAGCAGCTTGGGGACAGGGGACCGGTATGAAAAACTGTTTTTT. The chain carries TRBV5-6 and TRBJ1-4; 9 bases are a match to TRBD1. The CDR3 loop spans 16 amino acids. The trim removed 0 bases at V and 6 bases at J, leaving 6 bases unmatched. CDR1 is SGHDT, CDR2 YYEEEE, per germline. Full variable domain (rest looked up from reference TRBV5-6 and TRBJ1-4): DAGVTQSPTHLIKTRGQQVTLRCSPKSGHDTVSWYQQALGQGPQFIFQYYEEEERQRGNFPDRFSGHQFPNYSSELNVNALLLGDSALYLCASSLGTGDRYEKLFFGSGTQLSVL.